Below, one TCR beta chain is given with its context. The sample comes from a study of cytomegalovirus exposure and HLA in healthy donors. Vbeta (60) and Jbeta (13) primers were used in the PCR. Sequencing used immunoSEQ multiplex PCR; TCRdb keeps in-frame clones, though not all of them. The sample holds 60,000 to 70,000 clones, roughly 80% seen once. V lost 3 bases to trimming and J lost 0 bases; unmatched junction nucleotides: 6. CDR3 length: 17 residues. Germline CDR1 is MNHEY and CDR2 is SMNVEV (reference sequence). The clonotype comes from a woman aged 25 to 39 in good health and CMV-seronegative. The rearrangement links TRBV27 to TRBJ2-3; 10 nucleotides align to TRBD1. Sequenced input: PBMCs. CDR3 nucleotides: TGTGCCAGCAGTTTCCACGGGACAGGGGCGAGCACAGATACGCAGTATTTT. The encoded protein is CASSFHGTGASTDTQYF.